One sample yielded the 11 T cell receptor beta chains listed below, sequenced in a study of CD8 T cells in Susac syndrome. The RNA input was about 0.5 to 1 ug, and it was reverse transcribed with random hexamers. One entry per CDR3 protein, called by TCRdb with MiXCR from the immunoSEQ multiplex PCR reads. The sample yields hundreds of thousands of distinct CDR3 sequences, approximately 85% seen once. Sequencing input: CD8+ T cells from PBMCs. The receptors come from a human donor with multiple sclerosis.

The chain recombines TRBV20-1 with TRBJ2-7; D call uncertain. There are 14 residues in the CDR3. Looked up from germline, CDR1 is DFQATT and CDR2 is SNEGSKA (reference sequence). V lost 4 bases, J lost 0 bases, and 13 bases lay in between. DNA of the CDR3: TGCAGTGCTAAGGCCTGCGGCAGCTCCTACGAGCAGTACTTC. This gives the protein CSAKACGSSYEQYF.

The table lists this clonotype with a few counts. The rearrangement uses TRBV27 and TRBJ1-1; maybe TRBD1 (6 bases). V was clipped by 4 bases and J by 2 bases, with 11 bases between them. The germline V gene has CDR1 MNHEY and CDR2 SMNVEV (reference sequence). The CDR3 is 14 amino acids. The CDR3 protein is CASSSGQLNTEAFF. The CDR3 nucleotides read TGTGCCAGCAGTTCTGGACAGCTTAACACTGAAGCTTTCTTT.

CDR3 sequence: CASSGDPGFEKLFF. CDR3 DNA: TGTGCCAGCAGTGGGGACCCCGGGTTTGAAAAACTGTTTTTT. This chain connects TRBV12-3 or TRBV12-4 to TRBJ1-4; weak D call: TRBD1 (5 bases). Trimming left V 5 bases short and J 7 bases short, with 14 bases between. CDR3 length equals 14 residues.

This chain connects TRBV20-1 to TRBJ2-1; D may match TRBD1 or TRBD2 (6 bases each). This CDR3 has 14 amino acids. V dropped 5 bases and J dropped 9 bases, with 20 bases sitting between them. Germline lookup yields CDR1 DFQATT and CDR2 SNEGSKA (reference sequence). The CDR3 protein is CSAGTLAKGGEQFF. In DNA form, the CDR3 reads TGCAGTGCTGGGACTTTAGCGAAAGGGGGTGAGCAGTTCTTC.

The V and J genes are TRBV29-1 and TRBJ2-3, with TRBD2 matching 14 bases. With 4 bases clipped from V and 3 bases from J, the junction kept 9 bases outside the gene matches. Germline assignment: CDR1 SQVTM and CDR2 ANQGSEA. The CDR3 is made up of 17 amino acids. Written as DNA, the CDR3 is TGCAGCGTTGCCGGGACTAGCGGGAGTCGTGGAACAGATACGCAGTATTTT. Protein sequence: CSVAGTSGSRGTDTQYF.

The DNA of the CDR3 is TGTGCCAGCAGCTCGGCGGTTTGGTACGAGCAGTACTTC. This translates into CASSSAVWYEQYF. The chain is built from TRBV7-9 and TRBJ2-7, with D hard to call. CDR3 size: 13 residues. The germline gives CDR1 SEHNR, CDR2 FQNEAQ (reference sequence). The V gene lost 4 bases and the J gene lost 4 bases, with 11 bases spanning the gap.

The chain joins TRBV9 to TRBJ1-1, with 7 bases fitting TRBD1. The germline V gene encodes CDR1 SGDLS and CDR2 YYNGEE. The CDR3 is 18 amino acids. J lost 3 bases, V lost 0 bases, and 14 bases had no gene match. This CDR3 is CASSVGQGGRTGYTEAFF. The CDR3 coding sequence is TGTGCCAGCAGCGTAGGGCAGGGGGGTCGCACCGGGTACACTGAAGCTTTCTTT. Combining the CDR3 with reference TRBV9 and TRBJ1-1 gives the whole variable domain DSGVTQTPKHLITATGQRVTLRCSPRSGDLSVYWYQQSLDQGLQFLIQYYNGEERAKGNILERFSAQQFPDLHSELNLSSLELGDSALYFCASSVGQGGRTGYTEAFFGQGTRLTVV.

CDR3 coding DNA: TGTGCCAGCGGAGGCACCTTCAATCAGCCCCAGCATTTT. Amino acid sequence: CASGGTFNQPQHF. This sequence joins TRBV6-5 and TRBJ1-5; D ambiguous. This CDR3 contains 13 residues. Germline V gene lookup returns CDR1 MNHEY and CDR2 SVGAGI. V was clipped by 8 bases and J by 3 bases, with 11 bases between them.

The chain has TRBV7-8 and TRBJ1-1, with D unclear. V dropped 8 bases and J dropped 11 bases, with 18 bases sitting between them. This CDR3 is 12 amino acids long. Germline lookup yields CDR1 SGHVS and CDR2 FQNEAQ. The CDR3 loop is CASHNIQPNAFF. CDR3 coding DNA: TGTGCCAGCCATAATATACAGCCGAATGCTTTCTTT.

This clonotype showed up just once. The genes are TRBV6-2 or TRBV6-3 and TRBJ2-7, with D unresolved. V was shortened by 6 bases and J by 0 bases, with 9 bases between the two germline ends. The germline gives CDR1 MNHEY, CDR2 SVGEGT. The CDR3 totals 13 residues. In DNA form, the CDR3 reads TGTGCCAGCAGCCCCACGATCTCCTACGAGCAGTACTTC. Translated: CASSPTISYEQYF.

The chain uses TRBV6-5 and TRBJ2-1; 7 bases line up with TRBD2. V lost 2 bases, J lost 4 bases, and 5 bases stayed unmatched. CDR3 length: 15 residues. Per germline, CDR1 MNHEY and CDR2 SVGAGI. CDR3 DNA sequence: TGTGCCAGCAGTTACCAGCGGGACTTATACAATGAGCAGTTCTTC. Protein product: CASSYQRDLYNEQFF.